One and the same sample provided the 24 T cell receptor beta chains below, sequenced in a study of regulatory T cells in long-lasting Graves disease. Both iRepertoire HTBI primers and Arm-PCR of CDR3 regions were used to build the TCR beta libraries. One entry per CDR3 protein, called by TCRdb with MiXCR from the multiplex PCR reads. The sample lists roughly 500,000 distinct CDR3 sequences, more than 10% occurring once. Time point specified: newly diagnosed GD, antithyroid drugs for less than 3 months. The TCR library used RNA extracted from PBMCs. The same data also went into a second study, on T cells in Graves' hyperthyroidism and ophthalmopathy.

The sample consisted of peripheral blood mononuclear cells (PBMCs), taken at new diagnosis, from a patient treated with antithyroid drugs. The receptors come from a woman aged 30 to 39 with Graves disease.

This clonotype was seen ten or more times. The chain employs TRBV18 and TRBJ2-5, with D perhaps TRBD2 (6 bases). The V end lost 5 bases, the J end lost 0 bases, and 19 bases lay between the germline ends. This CDR3 contains 17 residues. Germline CDR1 is KGHSH and CDR2 is LQKENI. The CDR3 nucleotides are TGTGCCAGCTCATCGTACCCCCGGGGGTATAACCAAGAGACCCAGTACTTC. Translated, it gives CASSSYPRGYNQETQYF.

This clonotype was counted only a few times. The gene calls are TRBV3-1 and TRBJ2-3; either TRBD1 or TRBD2 may fit D (7 bases each). This CDR3 spans 18 amino acids. CDR1 and CDR2 (germline): LGHDT, YNNKEL (reference sequence). V dropped 5 bases and J dropped 6 bases, with 27 bases sitting between them. CDR3 protein: CASSLLSSGYQGGDTQYF. In DNA form, the CDR3 reads TGTGCCAGCAGCTTACTGTCGTCGGGCTATCAGGGGGGGGATACGCAGTATTTT.

As concerns this clonotype: A much larger clone is a single base away; this may be a read error. The genes are TRBV30 and TRBJ1-1; 7 nucleotides align to TRBD1. This CDR3 is built from 14 residues. Germline trimming cut 5 bases from V and 1 base from J; bases unmatched to any gene: 7. Looked up from germline, CDR1 is GTSNPN and CDR2 is SVGIG (reference sequence). In nucleotides, the CDR3 is TGTGCCTGGCACCGGACAGGTTCGAACACTGAAGCTTTCTTT. As protein: CAWHRTGSNTEAFF.

The chain combines TRBV7-6 with TRBJ2-3; 7 nucleotides match TRBD2. Trimming cost V 0 bases and J 3 bases; bases outside gene matches: 6. The length of the CDR3 is 16 residues. From germline, CDR1 is SGHVS and CDR2 FNYEAQ. The CDR3 sequence: CASSLAATAGTDTQYF. The CDR3 DNA reads as TGTGCCAGCAGCTTAGCAGCGACAGCGGGGACAGATACGCAGTATTTT. Filled out from reference TRBV7-6 and TRBJ2-3, the complete variable domain reads GAGVSQSPRYKVTKRGQDVALRCDPISGHVSLYWYRQALGQGPEFLTYFNYEAQQDKSGLPNDRFSAERPEGSISTLTIQRTEQRDSAMYRCASSLAATAGTDTQYFGPGTRLTVL.

This clonotype was recorded at least ten times. The chain has TRBV11-2 and TRBJ2-5, with D possibly being TRBD1 or TRBD2 (5 bases each). The CDR3 covers 15 residues. Germline V gene lookup returns CDR1 SGHAT and CDR2 FQNNGV. The V and J ends lost 1 base and 5 bases respectively, with 14 bases between them. The CDR3 protein is CASSLVWDPGETQYF. The CDR3 coding sequence is TGTGCCAGCAGCTTAGTATGGGACCCGGGGGAGACCCAGTACTTC.

The V gene is TRBV3-1, the J gene TRBJ2-3; D might be TRBD2 (5 bases). Trimming left V 4 bases short and J 3 bases short, with 14 bases between. CDR1 is LGHDT and CDR2 is YNNKEL in the germline V gene (reference sequence). This CDR3 spans 15 amino acids. The chain's CDR3 is CASSPLGIVTDTQYF. The CDR3 DNA reads TGTGCCAGCAGCCCACTAGGTATAGTAACAGATACGCAGTATTTT.

This clonotype was observed a handful of times. V and J are TRBV19 and TRBJ1-1, with 8 bases matching TRBD1. CDR1 and CDR2 (germline): LNHDA, SQIVND (reference sequence). The CDR3 spans 15 residues. The V segment lost 3 bases and the J segment 1 base; nucleotides outside the gene matches: 4. The CDR3: CASSIWQGANTEAFF. The CDR3 DNA follows: TGTGCCAGTAGTATTTGGCAGGGGGCGAACACTGAAGCTTTCTTT.

The chain joins TRBV4-2 to TRBJ2-2; D is uncertain. Per germline, CDR1 LGHNA and CDR2 YNFKEQ. V shed 10 bases and J shed 7 bases, with 13 bases lying between them. CDR3 length: 12 amino acids. The CDR3 here is CATYGRNGELFF. The CDR3, as DNA: TGTGCCACATATGGACGAAACGGGGAGCTGTTTTTT.

This clonotype was detected many times. The chain employs TRBV11-2 and TRBJ2-6; D gene unclear. Germline CDR1 SGHAT, CDR2 FQNNGV. Trimming cost V 3 bases and J 2 bases, with 11 bases left between them. This CDR3 has 16 amino acids. This CDR3 reads CASSFVFTPGANVLTF. The CDR3 DNA is TGTGCCAGCAGCTTCGTCTTTACCCCTGGGGCCAACGTCCTGACTTTC. The full variable domain, rest sourced from reference TRBV11-2 and TRBJ2-6, is EAGVAQSPRYKIIEKRQSVAFWCNPISGHATLYWYQQILGQGPKLLIQFQNNGVVDDSQLPKDRFSAERLKGVDSTLKIQPAKLEDSAVYLCASSFVFTPGANVLTFGAGSRLTVL.

The V gene is TRBV20-1, the J gene TRBJ1-6, with 10 bases matching TRBD1. V shed 5 bases, J shed 10 bases, and the junction held 20 bases outside the gene matches. Germline assignment: CDR1 DFQATT and CDR2 SNEGSKA (reference sequence). The CDR3 consists of 18 residues. The CDR3 DNA follows: TGCAGTGCTGGACAGGGGGGTCGAATGCTGCCTATCGGGTCACCCCTCCACTTT. Residues: CSAGQGGRMLPIGSPLHF.

This clonotype has just a few counts. This chain uses TRBV18 with TRBJ1-1; D ambiguous. The CDR3 spans 13 residues. V lost 8 bases and J 0 bases, leaving 10 bases between the germline ends. From germline, CDR1 is KGHSH and CDR2 LQKENI. This CDR3 reads CASPQQLNTEAFF. CDR3 coding DNA: TGTGCCAGCCCACAACAGTTGAACACTGAAGCTTTCTTT. Supplemented by reference TRBV18 and TRBJ1-1, the full variable domain reads NAGVMQNPRHLVRRRGQEARLRCSPMKGHSHVYWYRQLPEEGLKFMVYLQKENIIDESGMPKERFSAEFPKEGPSILRIQQVVRGDSAAYFCASPQQLNTEAFFGQGTRLTVV.

This clonotype was detected only a few times. J is TRBJ2-1 and V is TRBV27; maybe TRBD2 (6 bases). Germline V gives CDR1 MNHEY, CDR2 SMNVEV (reference sequence). Trimming removed 6 bases from V and 5 bases from J, with 14 bases in between. CDR3 length: 14 residues. CDR3 sequence: CASRPLREHNEQFF. CDR3 sequence (DNA): TGTGCCAGCAGGCCCCTACGGGAGCACAATGAGCAGTTCTTC.

This clonotype was found many times. V is TRBV12-3 or TRBV12-4 and J is TRBJ2-5, with D perhaps given as TRBD1 or TRBD2 (5 bases each). Matching the DNA end better, TRBJ2-1 makes the J call doubtful. The CDR3 runs to 13 residues. The chain's CDR3 is CASSPRGRNEQFF. The CDR3 nucleotides read TGTGCCAGCAGCCCCCGGGGCCGTAATGAGCAGTTCTTC.

This clonotype was found many times. The rearrangement links TRBV30 to TRBJ2-5, with 10 bases lining up with TRBD2. Looked up from germline, CDR1 is GTSNPN and CDR2 is SVGIG (reference sequence). Trimming removed 1 base from V and 4 bases from J; junction bases left unmatched: 6. The CDR3 contains 15 residues. CDR3 DNA: TGTGCCTGGAGTGACGGGCTAGCGGGAGTAGAGACCCAGTACTTC. Translation: CAWSDGLAGVETQYF.

The chain has TRBV29-1 and TRBJ1-4, with no clear D. Germline CDR1 SQVTM, CDR2 ANQGSEA. The CDR3 covers 13 residues. V lost 7 bases and J 13 bases, leaving 22 bases between the germline ends. CDR3 bases: TGCAGCGCGCGATTTTCGCCGGGTATTGGACTGTTTTTT. This translates into CSARFSPGIGLFF. Looking up the rest from reference TRBV29-1 and TRBJ1-4 gives the full variable domain: SAVISQKPSRDICQRGTSLTIQCQVDSQVTMMFWYRQQPGQSLTLIATANQGSEATYESGFVIDKFPISRPNLTFSTLTVSNMSPEDSSIYLCSARFSPGIGLFFGSGTQLSVL.

On this clonotype itself: The CDR3 carries no conserved terminal phenylalanine or tryptophan, so it likely arises from a read error. The genes are TRBV6-2 or TRBV6-3 and TRBJ2-1; 9 bases are shared with TRBD2. Germline trimming cut 9 bases from V and 8 bases from J; bases unmatched to any gene: 11. Germline CDR1 and CDR2: MNHEY and SVGEGT. The CDR3 totals 14 residues. The CDR3 here is CASPDVGTSHEQFL. The CDR3 coding sequence is TGTGCCAGTCCTGACGTGGGGACTAGCCATGAGCAGTTCCTC.

This clonotype was observed at least ten times. The chain carries TRBV29-1 and TRBJ2-1; 8 positions agree with TRBD2. Trimming at V came to 0 bases and at J to 4 bases, leaving 8 bases not matched to a gene. CDR3 size: 16 residues. Germline V lookup: CDR1 SQVTM, CDR2 ANQGSEA. DNA for the CDR3: TGCAGCGTTGAAGATCCGGTAGCGGGGCGATACAATGAGCAGTTCTTC. Translating it yields CSVEDPVAGRYNEQFF.

This clonotype was found many times. The rearrangement joins TRBV16 to TRBJ1-6; D not certain. This CDR3 contains 15 residues. CDR1 and CDR2 from the germline V gene are KGHSY and FQNENV. Between the trimmed V and J ends, which lost 1 base and 3 bases, there was a span of 7 bases. CDR3 sequence reads: CASSQYTFYNSPLHF. DNA of the CDR3: TGTGCCAGCAGCCAATACACCTTCTATAATTCACCCCTCCACTTT. The variable domain in full, with the rest retrieved from reference TRBV16 and TRBJ1-6, is GEEVAQTPKHLVRGEGQKAKLYCAPIKGHSYVFWYQQVLKNEFKFLISFQNENVFDETGMPKERFSAKCLPNSPCSLEIQATKLEDSAVYFCASSQYTFYNSPLHFGNGTRLTVT.

This clonotype appeared many times. This rearrangement joins TRBV4-2 to TRBJ2-5; TRBD1 is a possible D gene (6 bases). CDR1 and CDR2 from the germline V gene are LGHNA and YNFKEQ. The germline V and J ends were trimmed by 1 base and 2 bases, with 14 bases remaining between them. This CDR3 is built from 16 residues. The CDR3: CASSQAQGGEQETQYF. DNA of the CDR3: TGTGCCAGCAGCCAAGCACAGGGTGGGGAGCAAGAGACCCAGTACTTC.

In its sample, this clonotype was seen many times. The chain has TRBV18 and TRBJ2-7; 7 bases line up with TRBD1. Germline V gene sequence: CDR1 KGHSH, CDR2 LQKENI. Germline trimming cut 3 bases from V and 2 bases from J; bases unmatched to any gene: 7. The CDR3 has 15 residues. CDR3: CASSPPGTVTYEQYF. CDR3 nucleotides: TGTGCCAGCTCACCCCCAGGGACAGTGACCTACGAGCAGTACTTC.

The chain is built from TRBV19 and TRBJ1-3, with 8 bases identical to TRBD1. CDR3 length: 14 residues. The J segment lost 8 bases and the V segment lost 3 bases, leaving 6 bases of the junction unmatched. The V gene's germline CDR1 is LNHDA and CDR2 SQIVND (reference sequence). In DNA, the CDR3 is TGTGCCAGTAGTATTGCGGGACAGGCCGACACCATATATTTT. Protein: CASSIAGQADTIYF.

This clonotype came up many times. The gene calls are TRBV20-1 and TRBJ2-7; TRBD2 matches 10 bases. Per the germline V gene, CDR1 is DFQATT and CDR2 is SNEGSKA (reference sequence). The CDR3 runs 16 residues. With V trimmed by 3 bases and J by 3 bases, 11 bases remained unmatched. CDR3: CSARPRTSGPNYEQYF. The CDR3 nucleotides read TGCAGTGCTAGGCCAAGGACTAGCGGCCCTAACTACGAGCAGTACTTC.

This chain links TRBV6-5 with TRBJ2-5, with TRBD1 matching 7 bases. The CDR3 runs to 15 residues. The V and J ends lost 2 bases and 5 bases, in that order; junction bases with no gene match: 8. Per germline, CDR1 MNHEY and CDR2 SVGAGI. DNA for the CDR3: TGTGCCAGCAGTTACCTTGGGCAGGGACAGGAGACCCAGTACTTC. Amino acids: CASSYLGQGQETQYF.

The sample holds many counts of this clonotype. The V gene is TRBV11-2, the J gene TRBJ2-1; TRBD2 aligns across 7 bases. Germline loops: CDR1 SGHAT, CDR2 FQNNGV. The CDR3 runs 15 residues. With 0 bases clipped from V and 4 bases from J, the junction kept 3 bases outside the gene matches. CDR3 protein: CASSLDLREYNEQFF. The CDR3 DNA is TGTGCCAGCAGCTTAGATCTGCGGGAGTACAATGAGCAGTTCTTC.